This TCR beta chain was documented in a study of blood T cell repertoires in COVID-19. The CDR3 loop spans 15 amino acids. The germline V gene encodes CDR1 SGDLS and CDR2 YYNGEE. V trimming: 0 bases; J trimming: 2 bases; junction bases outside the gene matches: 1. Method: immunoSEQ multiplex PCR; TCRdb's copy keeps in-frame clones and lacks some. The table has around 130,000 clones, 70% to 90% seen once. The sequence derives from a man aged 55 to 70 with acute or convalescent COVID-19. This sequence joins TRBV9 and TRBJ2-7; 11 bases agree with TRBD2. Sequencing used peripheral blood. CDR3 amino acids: CASSVATSGTYEQYF. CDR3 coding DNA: TGTGCCAGCAGCGTAGCGACTAGCGGGACCTACGAGCAGTACTTC.